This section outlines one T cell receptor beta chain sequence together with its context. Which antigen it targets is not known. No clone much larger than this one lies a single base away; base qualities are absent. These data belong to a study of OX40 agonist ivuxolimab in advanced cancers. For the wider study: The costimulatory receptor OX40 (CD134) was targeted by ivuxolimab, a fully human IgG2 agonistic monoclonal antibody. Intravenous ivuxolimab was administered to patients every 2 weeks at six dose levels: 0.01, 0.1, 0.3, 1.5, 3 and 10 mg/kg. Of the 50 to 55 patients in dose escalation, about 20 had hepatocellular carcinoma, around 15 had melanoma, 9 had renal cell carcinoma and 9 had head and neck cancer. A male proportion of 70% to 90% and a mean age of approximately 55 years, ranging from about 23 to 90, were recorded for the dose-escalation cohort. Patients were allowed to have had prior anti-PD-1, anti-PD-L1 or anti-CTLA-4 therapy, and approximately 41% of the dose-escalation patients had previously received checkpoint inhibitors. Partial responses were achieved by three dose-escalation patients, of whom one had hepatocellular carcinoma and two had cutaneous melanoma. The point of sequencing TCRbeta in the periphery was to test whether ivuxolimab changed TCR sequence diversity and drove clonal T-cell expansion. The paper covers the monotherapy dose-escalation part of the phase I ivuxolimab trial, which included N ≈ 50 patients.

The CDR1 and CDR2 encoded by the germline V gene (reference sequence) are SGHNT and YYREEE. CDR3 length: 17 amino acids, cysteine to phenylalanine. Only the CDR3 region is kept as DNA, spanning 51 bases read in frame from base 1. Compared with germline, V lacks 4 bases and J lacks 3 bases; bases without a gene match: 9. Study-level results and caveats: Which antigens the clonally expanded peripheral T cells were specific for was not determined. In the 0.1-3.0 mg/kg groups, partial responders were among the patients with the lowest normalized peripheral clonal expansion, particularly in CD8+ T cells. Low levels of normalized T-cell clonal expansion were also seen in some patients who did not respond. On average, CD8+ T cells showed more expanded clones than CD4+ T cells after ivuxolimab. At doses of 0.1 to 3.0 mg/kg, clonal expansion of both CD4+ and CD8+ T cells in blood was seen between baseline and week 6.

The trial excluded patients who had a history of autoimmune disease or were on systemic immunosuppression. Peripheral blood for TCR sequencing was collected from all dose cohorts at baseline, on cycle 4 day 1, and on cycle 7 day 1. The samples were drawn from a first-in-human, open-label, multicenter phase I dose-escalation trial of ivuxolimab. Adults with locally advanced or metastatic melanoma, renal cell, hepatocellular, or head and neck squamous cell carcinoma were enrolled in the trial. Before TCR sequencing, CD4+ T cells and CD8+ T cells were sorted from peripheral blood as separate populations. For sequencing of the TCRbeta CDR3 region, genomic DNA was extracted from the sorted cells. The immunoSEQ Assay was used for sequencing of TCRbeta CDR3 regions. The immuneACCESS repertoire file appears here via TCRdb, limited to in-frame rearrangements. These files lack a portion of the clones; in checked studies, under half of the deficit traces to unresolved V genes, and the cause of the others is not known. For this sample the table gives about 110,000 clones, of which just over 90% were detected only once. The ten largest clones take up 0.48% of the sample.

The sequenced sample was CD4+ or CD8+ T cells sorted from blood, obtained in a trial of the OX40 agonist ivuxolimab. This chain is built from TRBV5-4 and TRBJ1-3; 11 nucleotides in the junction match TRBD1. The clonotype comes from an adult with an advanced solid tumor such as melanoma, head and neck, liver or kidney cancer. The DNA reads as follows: TGTGCCAGCAGCAGGCCTGGACAGGGGGCAGTTGGAAACACCATATATTTT. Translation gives CASSRPGQGAVGNTIYF.